This record concerns one TCR beta chain sequence. No cognate antigen has been identified for it. No much larger clonotype is one base removed from it; base qualities were not supplied. Stable Graves' hyperthyroidism was defined as no progression to ophthalmopathy during 18 months of follow-up. Hyperthyroidism patients were aged 18 to 65 years and newly diagnosed, with disease duration of less than 2 months. Exclusion was applied to patients with uncontrolled infections, other autoimmune diseases, pregnancy or lactation. Diagnoses relied on clinical symptoms, serum thyroxine and TRAb, thyroid ultrasound and orbital computed tomography. Total RNA was extracted using Trizol reagent, and RNA quality was assessed on an Agilent 2100 Bioanalyzer. The sample originates from a study of T cells in Graves' hyperthyroidism and ophthalmopathy (dated by TCRdb to 2018 to 2020). General notes on the study: TCR V-J signatures able to tell the groups apart were searched for in a discovery cohort of 100 patients, of whom 40 to 45 had Graves' ophthalmopathy and about 60 had stable Graves' hyperthyroidism. Whether ophthalmopathy could be predicted prospectively was tested in an independent validation cohort made up of about 18 hyperthyroidism patients plus 17 patients who later progressed to ophthalmopathy. The paper describes TCR Vbeta CDR3 sequencing of about 140 peripheral blood samples, made up of some 40 ophthalmopathy patients, roughly 75 hyperthyroidism patients and approximately 17 progressor patients. The approximately 90 discovery patients were randomly split 7:3 into training and test sets. In about 6 Graves' hyperthyroidism patients, the study also compared T-cell repertoires from thyroid tissue with T-cell repertoires from blood. After blood sampling, hyperthyroidism patients were treated with methimazole at a starting dose of 30 mg daily, and ophthalmopathy patients were treated with high-dose intravenous methylprednisolone. General study outcomes and caveats: Sample size was not statistically predetermined, and investigators were not blinded to group allocation. In validation, progression to ophthalmopathy was predicted by the model with almost 71% sensitivity and 72.22% specificity, a median of roughly 6.4 months before onset. Blood samples also contained most of the expanded thyroid clonotypes (frequency above 0.001), which suggests that blood repertoires may reflect thyroid immune responses. Ophthalmopathy was separated from stable hyperthyroidism by a 13 V-J signature model, with about 88% sensitivity and just over 81% specificity obtained in cross-validation and 80%/75% obtained in testing.

The TCR beta CDR3 regions were amplified from RNA transcripts. The TCR CDR3 was subjected to a first round of RT-PCR using the HTBI primer set and the Qiagen OneStep RT-PCR kit. Libraries were constructed in a second round of multiplex PCR, after which size selection and purification were performed. The libraries were sequenced on an Illumina HiSeq2000 using paired-end 100 bp reads. The authors' pipeline ran thus. Raw data were processed with SOAPnuke, discarding reads with adapters, uncalled bases, mean Phred below 15, or no exact constant-primer or identifier match. High-quality paired reads were merged using COPE v1.2.5, and each unique nucleotide sequence was defined as a clonotype. MiTCR v1.1 was used to align clonotypes to the IMGT TRBV, TRBD and TRBJ reference segments. The analysis was restricted to V-J combinations with a frequency above 0.0001, which together covered just over 99% of the repertoires. A TCS score was defined as the ratio between F50 (clonal expansion) and ExV (chaos), using BLOSUM62-based TCRdist between CDR3 peptides within each V-J. Welch's t-statistics and random forest reduced around 510 V-J features to fewer than 15, which were used in a naive Bayes classifier (R e1071). The Morisita-Horn index was used to measure how similar the thyroid and blood repertoires were. Starting from the raw public reads, TCRdb applied fastp trimming at Q25, assembled clones with MiXCR and retained in-frame beta chains. CDR3 protein sequences are deduplicated, and each keeps its most common genes and DNA. The V and J calls come from TCRdb's annotation, not from the publication. Present in this sample are about 580,000 distinct CDR3 sequences, about half of which were seen just once. The top ten clones comprise around 7.7% of the sample.

V is clipped by 8 bases and J by 4 bases, and the sequence between their germline boundaries is 15 bases long. According to the germline V gene (reference sequence), CDR1 reads DFQATT and CDR2 reads SNEGSKA. From its cysteine to its phenylalanine, the CDR3 spans 12 amino acids. The kept DNA is CDR3 alone, 36 bases in frame from the first base. Sequencing was carried out using peripheral blood or thyroid tissue (not recorded which). The chain was built from TRBV20-1 and TRBJ2-7; the D gene identity is not certain. This clonotype was sampled from a woman between 18 and 30 years old with Graves' hyperthyroidism. The encoded CDR3 is CSLGVDGYEQYF. The nucleotide sequence reads as follows: TGCAGTTTGGGCGTTGATGGATACGAGCAGTACTTC.